The 13 T cell receptor beta chains below were found in one sample sequenced in a study of T-cell memory formation after mild COVID-19. Via MiXCR, TCRdb re-called the 5' RACE reads, giving one row per CDR3 protein. The data contain some 450,000 distinct CDR3 sequences, 20% of them singletons. Sequenced: PBMCs or a T cell subset sorted from them (not recorded which). The source of these receptors is an adult woman who had mild COVID-19 (a few samples of this study predate the infection). Cell type and time point are not known.

The chain joins TRBV24-1 to TRBJ1-2, with a possible D match to TRBD1 (5 bases). The CDR3 extends over 13 amino acids. The V gene's germline CDR1 is KGHDR and CDR2 SFDVKD. V shed 0 bases and J shed 8 bases, with 9 bases lying between them. CDR3 DNA sequence: TGTGCCACCAGTGATTTGCAATGGGGCGGCTACACCTTC. This sequence encodes CATSDLQWGGYTF.

The table lists this clonotype with a few counts. This chain connects TRBV20-1 to TRBJ2-5; D gene uncertain. Trimming stripped 4 bases from V and 2 bases from J, with 14 bases between. Germline CDR1 DFQATT, CDR2 SNEGSKA (reference sequence). The length of the CDR3 is 14 residues. The CDR3 is CSATQRRPQETQYF. The CDR3 bases are TGCAGTGCTACCCAGCGACGGCCGCAAGAGACCCAGTACTTC.

The chain uses TRBV3-1 and TRBJ2-7; D is unclear. Germline V gene data show CDR1 as LGHDT and CDR2 as YNNKEL (reference sequence). Trimming took off 1 base at V and 1 base at J, with 8 bases between the two ends. The CDR3 contains 14 residues. CDR3 DNA: TGTGCCAGCAGCCAAGCCAGTGGATCCTACGAGCAGTACTTC. It is translated as CASSQASGSYEQYF.

The rearrangement links TRBV5-5 to TRBJ1-2, with D unresolved. Trimming cost V 2 bases and J 7 bases, with 12 bases left between them. CDR3 length: 13 amino acids. Germline CDR1 and CDR2: SGHKS and YYEKEE (reference sequence). The chain's CDR3 is CASSFEGSGGYTF. Written as DNA, the CDR3 is TGTGCCAGCAGCTTTGAGGGCTCTGGTGGCTACACCTTC.

Concerning this clonotype itself: One end of the junction fails to match germline, which may point to a read error. The rearrangement links TRBV15 to TRBJ1-2, with a weak D call TRBD1 (5 bases). Germline V CDR1 and CDR2: LNHNV, YYDKDF (reference sequence). The CDR3 has 13 amino acids. For the CDR3, the DNA is TGTGCCACCAGCAGAGCCCCCCCAGCCGTGGGGGCCTTC. Translated: CATSRAPPAVGAF.

This chain connects TRBV7-9 to TRBJ2-3; D remains unclear. Looked up from germline, CDR1 is SEHNR and CDR2 is FQNEAQ (reference sequence). The V end lost 0 bases, the J end lost 0 bases, and 10 bases lay between the germline ends. The CDR3 covers 16 residues. CDR3 protein: CASSLAGGDSTDTQYF. CDR3 DNA: TGTGCCAGCAGCTTAGCCGGTGGGGATAGCACAGATACGCAGTATTTT.

This clonotype was seen more than once but under ten times. This chain links TRBV6-2 or TRBV6-3 with TRBJ2-5, with unresolved D. The CDR3 is 13 amino acids. V lost 7 bases to trimming and J lost 0 bases, with 9 bases between them. Per the germline V gene, CDR1 is MNHEY and CDR2 is SVGEGT. DNA for the CDR3: TGTGCCAGCACCCGGGCCTACCAAGAGACCCAGTACTTC. It yields the protein CASTRAYQETQYF.

This clonotype was picked up a small number of times. The chain employs TRBV12-3 or TRBV12-4 and TRBJ2-7; 14 positions match TRBD2. CDR3 size: 16 residues. With 3 bases clipped from V and 5 bases from J, the junction kept 6 bases outside the gene matches. CDR3 loop: CASSFLWTSGRHEQYF. The CDR3, as DNA: TGTGCCAGCAGTTTCCTGTGGACTAGCGGGAGGCACGAGCAGTACTTC.

J is TRBJ2-2 and V is TRBV5-1, with TRBD2 as a possible D gene (6 bases). Trimming took 0 bases from V and 7 from J, leaving 10 bases between them. The CDR3 sequence is 14 residues long. Germline values: CDR1 SGHRS, CDR2 YFSETQ. CDR3 nucleotide sequence: TGCGCCAGCAGCTTGGGGACGGACTACGGGGAGCTGTTTTTT. This translates into CASSLGTDYGELFF.

The rearrangement links TRBV29-1 to TRBJ1-1; no firm D call. The germline V gene encodes CDR1 SQVTM and CDR2 ANQGSEA. CDR3 size: 12 residues. V lost 3 bases, J lost 6 bases, and 11 bases lay in between. CDR3 nucleotide sequence: TGCAGCGTTGATAAGGAGAGCCCTGAAGCTTTCTTT. It is translated as CSVDKESPEAFF.

The table lists this clonotype with many counts. The chain carries TRBV15 and TRBJ2-1, with a weak D call TRBD1 (6 bases). Trimming shortened V by 5 bases and J by 5 bases, and 16 bases separated the two germline ends. This CDR3 is 15 amino acids long. Germline V CDR1 and CDR2: LNHNV, YYDKDF (reference sequence). The DNA of the CDR3 is TGTGCCACCAGCGAAACCCCGGACAGAAACAATGAGCAGTTCTTC. Translating it yields CATSETPDRNNEQFF.

With regard to this clonotype: The junction shows a germline mismatch at one end, possibly a read error. The chain links TRBV6-6 to TRBJ1-2; 8 bases map to TRBD1. Germline V gene lookup returns CDR1 MNHNY and CDR2 SVGAGI (reference sequence). The CDR3 consists of 14 residues. The DNA for the CDR3 is TGTGCCGGCAGGGGCGGGACAGGCCTTAATGGCTACACCTTC. Encoded protein: CAGRGGTGLNGYTF.

This chain links TRBV29-1 with TRBJ2-1; D is undetermined. This CDR3 region has 12 residues. Germline CDR1 reads SQVTM; CDR2 reads ANQGSEA. V lost 4 bases and J 6 bases, leaving 10 bases between the germline ends. In DNA, the CDR3 is TGCAGCGTTGTTGAGCCCGGCAATGAGCAGTTCTTC. Translation gives CSVVEPGNEQFF.